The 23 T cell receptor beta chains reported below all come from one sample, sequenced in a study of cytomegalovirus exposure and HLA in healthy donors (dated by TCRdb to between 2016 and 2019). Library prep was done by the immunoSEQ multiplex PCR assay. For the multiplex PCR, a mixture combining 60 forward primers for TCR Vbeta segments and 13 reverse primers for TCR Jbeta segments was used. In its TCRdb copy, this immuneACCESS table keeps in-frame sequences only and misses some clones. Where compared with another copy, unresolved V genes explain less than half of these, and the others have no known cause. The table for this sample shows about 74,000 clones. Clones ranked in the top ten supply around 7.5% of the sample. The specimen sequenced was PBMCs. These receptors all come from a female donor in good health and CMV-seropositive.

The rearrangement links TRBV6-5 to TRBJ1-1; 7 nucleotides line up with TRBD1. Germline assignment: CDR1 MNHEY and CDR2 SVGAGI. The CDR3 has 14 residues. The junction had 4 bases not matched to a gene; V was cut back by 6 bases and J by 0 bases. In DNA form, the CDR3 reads TGTGCCAGCAGCCGGGGACAGTTGAACACTGAAGCTTTCTTT. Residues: CASSRGQLNTEAFF.

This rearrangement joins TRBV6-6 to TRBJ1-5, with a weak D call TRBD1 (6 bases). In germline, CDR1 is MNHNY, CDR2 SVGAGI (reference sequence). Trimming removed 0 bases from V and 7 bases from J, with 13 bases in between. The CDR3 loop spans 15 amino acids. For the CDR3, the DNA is TGTGCCAGCAGTTACTCATCCGCAGGGGTACAGCCCCAGCATTTT. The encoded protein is CASSYSSAGVQPQHF.

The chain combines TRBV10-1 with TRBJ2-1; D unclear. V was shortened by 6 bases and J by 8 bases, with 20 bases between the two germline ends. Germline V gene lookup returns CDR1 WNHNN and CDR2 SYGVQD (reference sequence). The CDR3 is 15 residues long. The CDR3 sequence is CASRTDQDWLHEQFF. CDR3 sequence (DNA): TGCGCCAGCAGGACCGACCAAGACTGGTTACATGAGCAGTTCTTC.

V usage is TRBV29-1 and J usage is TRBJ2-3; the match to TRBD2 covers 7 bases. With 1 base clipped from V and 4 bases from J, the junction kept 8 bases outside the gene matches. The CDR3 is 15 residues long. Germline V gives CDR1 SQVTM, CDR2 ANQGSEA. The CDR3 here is CSVEGPAGSADTQYF. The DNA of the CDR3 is TGCAGCGTTGAAGGGCCAGCGGGAAGTGCAGATACGCAGTATTTT.

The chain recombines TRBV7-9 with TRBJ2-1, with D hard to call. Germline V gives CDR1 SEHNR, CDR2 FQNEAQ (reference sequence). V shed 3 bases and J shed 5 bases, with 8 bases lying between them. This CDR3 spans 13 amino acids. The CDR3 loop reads CASSFAGNNEQFF. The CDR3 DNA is TGTGCCAGCAGCTTCGCAGGAAACAATGAGCAGTTCTTC.

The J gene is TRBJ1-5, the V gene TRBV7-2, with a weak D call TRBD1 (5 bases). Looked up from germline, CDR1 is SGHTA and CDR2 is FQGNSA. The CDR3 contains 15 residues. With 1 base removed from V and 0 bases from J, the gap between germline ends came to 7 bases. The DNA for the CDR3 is TGTGCCAGCAGCTTAGACAGGTATAGCAATCAGCCCCAGCATTTT. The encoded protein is CASSLDRYSNQPQHF.

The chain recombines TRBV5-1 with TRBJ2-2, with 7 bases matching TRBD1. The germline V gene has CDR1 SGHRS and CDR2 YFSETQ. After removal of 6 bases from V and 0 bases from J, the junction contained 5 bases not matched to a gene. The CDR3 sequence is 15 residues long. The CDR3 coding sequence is TGCGCCAGCACGGTACAGGGGTCGAACACCGGGGAGCTGTTTTTT. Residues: CASTVQGSNTGELFF.

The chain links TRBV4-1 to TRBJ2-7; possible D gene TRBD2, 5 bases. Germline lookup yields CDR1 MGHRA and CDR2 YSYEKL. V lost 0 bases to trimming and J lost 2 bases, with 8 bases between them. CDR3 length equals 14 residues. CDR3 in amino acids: CASSQDQLAYEQYF. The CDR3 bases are TGCGCCAGCAGCCAAGATCAACTAGCCTACGAGCAGTACTTC.

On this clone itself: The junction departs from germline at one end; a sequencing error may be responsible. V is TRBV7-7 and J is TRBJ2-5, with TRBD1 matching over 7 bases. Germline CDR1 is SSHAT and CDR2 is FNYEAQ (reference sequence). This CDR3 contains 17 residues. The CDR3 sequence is CASSPDTGTASGETQYF. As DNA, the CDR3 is TGTGCTAGCAGCCCGGACACCGGGACAGCTTCTGGAGAGACCCAGTACTTC.

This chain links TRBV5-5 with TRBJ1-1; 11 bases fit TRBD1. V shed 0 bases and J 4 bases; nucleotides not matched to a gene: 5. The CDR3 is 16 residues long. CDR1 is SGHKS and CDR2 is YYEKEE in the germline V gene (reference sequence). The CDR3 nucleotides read TGTGCCAGCAGCTTGGTGTGGGACAGGGGGAGCACTGAAGCTTTCTTT. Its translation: CASSLVWDRGSTEAFF.

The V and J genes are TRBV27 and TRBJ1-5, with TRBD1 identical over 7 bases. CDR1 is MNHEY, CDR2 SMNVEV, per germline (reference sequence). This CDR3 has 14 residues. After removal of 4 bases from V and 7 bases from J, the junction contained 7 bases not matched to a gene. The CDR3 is CASSSLPGGQPQHF. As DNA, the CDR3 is TGTGCCAGCAGTTCCCTTCCAGGGGGACAGCCCCAGCATTTT.

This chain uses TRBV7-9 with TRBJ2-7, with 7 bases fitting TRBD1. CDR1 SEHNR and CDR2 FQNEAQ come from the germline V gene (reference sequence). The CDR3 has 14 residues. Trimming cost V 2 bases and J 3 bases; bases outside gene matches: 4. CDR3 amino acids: CASSLIDRVYEQYF. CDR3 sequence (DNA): TGTGCCAGCAGCTTAATCGACAGGGTCTACGAGCAGTACTTC. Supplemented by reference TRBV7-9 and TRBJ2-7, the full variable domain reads DTGVSQNPRHKITKRGQNVTFRCDPISEHNRLYWYRQTLGQGPEFLTYFQNEAQLEKSRLLSDRFSAERPKGSFSTLEIQRTEQGDSAMYLCASSLIDRVYEQYFGPGTRLTVT.

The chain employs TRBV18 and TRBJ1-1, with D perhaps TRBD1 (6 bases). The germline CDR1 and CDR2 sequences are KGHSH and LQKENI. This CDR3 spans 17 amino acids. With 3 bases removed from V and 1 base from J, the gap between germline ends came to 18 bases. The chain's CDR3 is CASSPLEGGGQNTEAFF. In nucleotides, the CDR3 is TGTGCCAGCTCACCCCTTGAGGGAGGGGGACAGAACACTGAAGCTTTCTTT.

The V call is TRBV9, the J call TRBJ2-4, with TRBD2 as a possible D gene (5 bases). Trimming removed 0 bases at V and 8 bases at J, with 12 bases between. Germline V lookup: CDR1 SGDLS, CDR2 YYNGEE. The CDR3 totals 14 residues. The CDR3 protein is CASSVEPGRDIQYF. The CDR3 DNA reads TGTGCCAGCAGCGTAGAGCCGGGAAGGGACATTCAGTACTTC. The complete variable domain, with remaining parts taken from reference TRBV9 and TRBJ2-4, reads DSGVTQTPKHLITATGQRVTLRCSPRSGDLSVYWYQQSLDQGLQFLIQYYNGEERAKGNILERFSAQQFPDLHSELNLSSLELGDSALYFCASSVEPGRDIQYFGAGTRLSVL.

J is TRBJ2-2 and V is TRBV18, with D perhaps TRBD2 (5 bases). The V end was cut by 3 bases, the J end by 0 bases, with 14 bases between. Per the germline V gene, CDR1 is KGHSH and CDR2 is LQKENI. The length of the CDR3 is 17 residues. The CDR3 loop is CASSPKTNRANTGELFF. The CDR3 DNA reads TGTGCCAGCTCACCCAAGACTAACCGCGCGAACACCGGGGAGCTGTTTTTT.

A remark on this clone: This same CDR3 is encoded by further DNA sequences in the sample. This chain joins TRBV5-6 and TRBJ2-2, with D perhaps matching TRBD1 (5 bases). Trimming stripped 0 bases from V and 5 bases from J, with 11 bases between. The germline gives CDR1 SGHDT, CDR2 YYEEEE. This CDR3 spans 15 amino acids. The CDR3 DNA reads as TGTGCCAGCAGCTTGGGGGGCTCTAATACCGGGGAGCTGTTTTTT. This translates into CASSLGGSNTGELFF.

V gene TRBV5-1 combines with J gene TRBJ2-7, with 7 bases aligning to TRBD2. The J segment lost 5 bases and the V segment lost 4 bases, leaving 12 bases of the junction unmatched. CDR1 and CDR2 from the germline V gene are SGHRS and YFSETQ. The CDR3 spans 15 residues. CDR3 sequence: CASSRDGTGGNEQYF. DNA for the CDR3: TGCGCCAGCAGCCGGGATGGCACGGGGGGAAACGAGCAGTACTTC.

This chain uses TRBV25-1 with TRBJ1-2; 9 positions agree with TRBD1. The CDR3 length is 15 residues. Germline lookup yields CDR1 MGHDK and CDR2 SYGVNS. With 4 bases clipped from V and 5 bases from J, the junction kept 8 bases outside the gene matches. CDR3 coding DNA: TGTGCCAGCAGTGTACAGGGGGCAAGTCTATATGGCTACACCTTC. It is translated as CASSVQGASLYGYTF.

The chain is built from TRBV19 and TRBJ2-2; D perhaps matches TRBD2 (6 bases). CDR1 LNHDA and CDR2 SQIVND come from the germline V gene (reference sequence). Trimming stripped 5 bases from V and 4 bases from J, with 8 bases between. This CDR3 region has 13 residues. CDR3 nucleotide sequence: TGTGCCAGTAGTTCGGGAGCCACCGGGGAGCTGTTTTTT. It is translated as CASSSGATGELFF. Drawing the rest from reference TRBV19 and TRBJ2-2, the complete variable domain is DGGITQSPKYLFRKEGQNVTLSCEQNLNHDAMYWYRQDPGQGLRLIYYSQIVNDFQKGDIAEGYSVSREKKESFPLTVTSAQKNPTAFYLCASSSGATGELFFGEGSRLTVL.

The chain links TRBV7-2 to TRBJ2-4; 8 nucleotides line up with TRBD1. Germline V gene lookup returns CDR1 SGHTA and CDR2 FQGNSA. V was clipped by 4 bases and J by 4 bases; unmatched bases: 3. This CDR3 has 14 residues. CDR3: CASSSGQGKNIQYF. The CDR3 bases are TGTGCCAGCAGCTCCGGACAGGGAAAAAACATTCAGTACTTC.

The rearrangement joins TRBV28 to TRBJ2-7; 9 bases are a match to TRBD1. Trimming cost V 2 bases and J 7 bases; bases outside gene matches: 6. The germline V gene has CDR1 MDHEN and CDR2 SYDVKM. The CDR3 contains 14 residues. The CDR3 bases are TGTGCCAGCAGTTTAGTGGACAGGGGTTGGGAGCAGTACTTC. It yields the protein CASSLVDRGWEQYF.

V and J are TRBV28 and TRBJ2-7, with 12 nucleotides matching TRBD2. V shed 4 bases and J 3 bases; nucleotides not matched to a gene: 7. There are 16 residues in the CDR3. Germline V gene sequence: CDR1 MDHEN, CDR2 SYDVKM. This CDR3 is CASSSRLAGVLYEQYF. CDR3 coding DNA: TGTGCCAGCAGTTCCCGACTAGCGGGGGTCCTCTACGAGCAGTACTTC. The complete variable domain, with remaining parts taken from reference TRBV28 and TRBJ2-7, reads DVKVTQSSRYLVKRTGEKVFLECVQDMDHENMFWYRQDPGLGLRLIYFSYDVKMKEKGDIPEGYSVSREKKERFSLILESASTNQTSMYLCASSSRLAGVLYEQYFGPGTRLTVT.

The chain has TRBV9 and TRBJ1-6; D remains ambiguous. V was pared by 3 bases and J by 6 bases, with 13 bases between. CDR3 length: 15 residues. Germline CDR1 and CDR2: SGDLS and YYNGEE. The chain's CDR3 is CASSGNGRFNSPLHF. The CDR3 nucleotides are TGTGCCAGCAGCGGAAACGGTCGATTTAATTCACCCCTCCACTTT.